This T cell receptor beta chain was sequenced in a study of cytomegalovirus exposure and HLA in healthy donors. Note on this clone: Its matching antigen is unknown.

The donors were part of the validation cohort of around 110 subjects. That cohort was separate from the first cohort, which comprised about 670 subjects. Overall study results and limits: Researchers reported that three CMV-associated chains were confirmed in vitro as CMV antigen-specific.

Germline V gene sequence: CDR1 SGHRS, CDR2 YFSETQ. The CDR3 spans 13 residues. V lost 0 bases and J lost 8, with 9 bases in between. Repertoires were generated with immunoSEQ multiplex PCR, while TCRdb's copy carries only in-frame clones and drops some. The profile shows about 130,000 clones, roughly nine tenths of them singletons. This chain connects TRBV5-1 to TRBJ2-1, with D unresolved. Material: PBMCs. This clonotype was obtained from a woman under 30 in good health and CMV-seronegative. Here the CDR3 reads CASSLVTHYEQFF. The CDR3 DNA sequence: TGCGCCAGCAGCTTGGTCACCCACTATGAGCAGTTCTTC.